Presented here are 24 T cell receptor beta chains from one specimen sequenced in a study of human T cells and chemical hapten exposure. The time point was: patch test 2, 6 weeks after DPC sensitization. Treatment in this sample: therapeutic diphenylcyclopropenone sensitization with weekly scalp DPC. MiXCR, run by TCRdb on the RACE reads, gives a single entry per CDR3 protein. The sample has more than 60,000 distinct CDR3 sequences; about 9.3% are singletons. The source material was whole blood, sampled in connection with sensitization to the hapten diphenylcyclopropenone (DPC). The receptors were gathered from a woman aged 45-65 years with alopecia areata. Some clones in this sample may be carry-over from other donors' samples.

In this sample, this clonotype turned up many times. The chain combines TRBV29-1 with TRBJ2-3, with TRBD2 matching over 11 bases. This CDR3 spans 15 amino acids. CDR1 is SQVTM and CDR2 is ANQGSEA in the germline V gene. V shed 6 bases, J shed 0 bases, and the junction held 5 bases outside the gene matches. CDR3 bases: TGCAGCGTCCGAGGGACTAGCGGAAGCACAGATACGCAGTATTTT. Translating gives CSVRGTSGSTDTQYF.

In this sample, this clonotype turned up many times. DNA for the CDR3: TGTGCCAGCAGCCCTTCTCCGGGACAGGGAGTCAATGAGCAGTTCTTC. Encoded protein: CASSPSPGQGVNEQFF. The V call is TRBV6-5, the J call TRBJ2-1; 9 bases are a match to TRBD1. CDR3 length equals 16 residues. The V segment lost 6 bases and the J segment 6 bases; nucleotides outside the gene matches: 12. CDR1 MNHEY and CDR2 SVGAGI come from the germline V gene.

The chain recombines TRBV5-1 with TRBJ2-7, with TRBD2 matching 7 bases. The CDR3 loop spans 15 amino acids. The V gene's germline CDR1 is SGHRS and CDR2 YFSETQ. V shed 7 bases, J shed 1 base, and the junction held 11 bases outside the gene matches. The CDR3 protein is CASRPDGLVSYEQYF. CDR3 sequence (DNA): TGCGCCAGCCGACCCGATGGACTAGTTTCCTACGAGCAGTACTTC.

This clonotype was seen more than once but under ten times. The gene calls are TRBV18 and TRBJ1-2, with D maybe TRBD1 (5 bases). The germline V gene has CDR1 KGHSH and CDR2 LQKENI. Trimming removed 6 bases from V and 7 bases from J, with 18 bases in between. The CDR3 contains 14 residues. Here the CDR3 DNA reads TGTGCCAGCTCTTCGGACATCCACAAGCGTGGCTACACCTTC. Protein sequence: CASSSDIHKRGYTF.

This clonotype has a handful of counts. This chain uses TRBV5-4 with TRBJ2-3; 10 positions agree with TRBD1. With 1 base clipped from V and 4 bases from J, the junction kept 6 bases outside the gene matches. Looked up from germline, CDR1 is SGHNT and CDR2 is YYREEE (reference sequence). The CDR3 contains 16 residues. The CDR3 reads CASSLSQGQGADTQYF. The CDR3 DNA sequence: TGTGCCAGCAGCTTGAGCCAAGGACAGGGGGCAGATACGCAGTATTTT.

This clonotype occurred a few times. This chain joins TRBV12-3 or TRBV12-4 and TRBJ2-3; the D gene is possibly TRBD2 (6 bases). This CDR3 is built from 15 residues. Trimming shortened V by 6 bases and J by 1 base, and 14 bases separated the two germline ends. The DNA of the CDR3 is TGTGCCAGCAGCCAGGACTACTTTCGCACAGATACGCAGTATTTT. Its translation: CASSQDYFRTDTQYF.

Points on this clonotype: A read error may explain this, as a much larger clone is one base away. The J gene is TRBJ1-2, the V gene TRBV28; D call uncertain. Germline V gives CDR1 MDHEN, CDR2 SYDVKM. CDR3 length: 14 amino acids. CDR3 residues: CGSSPRNPVYGYTF. In nucleotides, the CDR3 is TGTGGCAGCAGTCCCAGAAACCCAGTCTATGGCTACACCTTC.

On this clonotype itself: This may be a read error: a much more frequent sequence differs by one nucleotide. This chain uses TRBV7-9 with TRBJ1-1; D call uncertain. Germline-derived CDR1 and CDR2 are SEHNR and FQNEAQ (reference sequence). Between the trimmed V and J ends, which lost 0 bases and 1 base, there was a span of 3 bases. The length of the CDR3 is 13 residues. The CDR3 bases are TGTGCCAGCAGCTTAGCTGCGAACACTGAAGCTTTCTTT. It specifies CASSLAANTEAFF.

This clonotype showed up just a few times. The rearrangement uses TRBV20-1 and TRBJ2-1; D uncertain. The CDR3 length is 15 residues. Germline lookup yields CDR1 DFQATT and CDR2 SNEGSKA (reference sequence). V was shortened by 3 bases and J by 5 bases, with 17 bases between the two germline ends. As DNA, the CDR3 is TGCAGTGCTAGTCCCGATCTCGCAGCCAACAATGAGCAGTTCTTC. Protein product: CSASPDLAANNEQFF.

This clonotype was seen at least ten times. The chain has TRBV4-2 and TRBJ1-1; 7 nucleotides line up with TRBD1. This CDR3 region has 16 residues. The V gene's germline CDR1 is LGHNA and CDR2 YNFKEQ. The J segment lost 0 bases and the V segment lost 1 base, leaving 5 bases of the junction unmatched. The CDR3 spells CASSQGTGLLNTEAFF. For the CDR3, the DNA is TGTGCCAGCAGCCAAGGGACAGGCCTCCTGAACACTGAAGCTTTCTTT.

This clonotype was counted at least ten times. This chain joins TRBV11-2 and TRBJ2-7; D call uncertain. There are 13 residues in the CDR3. With 5 bases removed from V and 4 bases from J, the gap between germline ends came to 12 bases. Per the germline V gene, CDR1 is SGHAT and CDR2 is FQNNGV. This chain's CDR3 is CASSLGRAYEQYF. As DNA, the CDR3 is TGTGCCAGCAGCCTCGGTCGGGCGTACGAGCAGTACTTC.

V and J are TRBV6-5 and TRBJ1-3; D ambiguous. Trimming removed 8 bases from V and 2 bases from J, with 10 bases in between. Germline assignment: CDR1 MNHEY and CDR2 SVGAGI. This CDR3 region has 13 residues. CDR3 nucleotide sequence: TGTGCCAGCTGCTTAGGTCCTGGAAACACCATATATTTT. Translating gives CASCLGPGNTIYF.

This clonotype was picked up many times. V gene TRBV7-9 combines with J gene TRBJ1-3; D gene uncertain. The CDR3 length is 11 residues. Germline-derived CDR1 and CDR2 are SEHNR and FQNEAQ (reference sequence). Trimming removed 8 bases at V and 4 bases at J, with 6 bases between. The CDR3 sequence: CASYTGNTIYF. The CDR3 DNA follows: TGTGCCAGCTACACCGGAAACACCATATATTTT.

This clonotype was seen repeatedly, ten times or more. J is TRBJ2-2 and V is TRBV3-1, with D possibly matching TRBD1 (6 bases). This CDR3 has 15 residues. Trimming took off 6 bases at V and 0 bases at J, with 11 bases between the two ends. CDR1 is LGHDT, CDR2 YNNKEL, per germline (reference sequence). CDR3 protein: CASREQGTNTGELFF. The CDR3, as DNA: TGTGCCAGCAGGGAACAGGGTACGAACACCGGGGAGCTGTTTTTT. Complete variable domain (other parts from reference TRBV3-1 and TRBJ2-2): DTAVSQTPKYLVTQMGNDKSIKCEQNLGHDTMYWYKQDSKKFLKIMFSYNNKELIINETVPNRFSPKSPDKAHLNLHINSLELGDSAVYFCASREQGTNTGELFFGEGSRLTVL.

Many counts were recorded for this clonotype. The chain couples TRBV30 to TRBJ1-6; D gene unclear. The CDR3 extends over 17 amino acids. Trimming cost V 3 bases and J 0 bases, with 15 bases left between them. Germline CDR1 is GTSNPN and CDR2 is SVGIG (reference sequence). The CDR3 sequence: CAWSRVWSDSYNSPLHF. Here the CDR3 DNA reads TGTGCCTGGAGCCGGGTTTGGTCCGACTCCTATAATTCACCCCTCCACTTT.

There are many counts of this clonotype. J is TRBJ2-1 and V is TRBV29-1; D remains unclear. CDR1 is SQVTM, CDR2 ANQGSEA, per germline. V was clipped by 2 bases and J by 9 bases, with 11 bases between them. This CDR3 contains 12 residues. CDR3 sequence: CSVERLLGEQFF. As DNA, the CDR3 is TGCAGCGTTGAACGCCTATTGGGTGAGCAGTTCTTC.

Comment on this clonotype: This sequence may be a read error, since a much larger clone differs from it by one base. This rearrangement joins TRBV5-1 to TRBJ1-1; no clear D gene. CDR3 length: 14 amino acids. Germline V gene lookup returns CDR1 SGHRS and CDR2 YFSETQ. The V end was cut by 3 bases, the J end by 5 bases, with 14 bases between. The CDR3 protein is CASSYVPVGTEAFF. In nucleotides, the CDR3 is TGCGCCAGCAGCTATGTCCCGGTGGGGACTGAAGCTTTCTTT. The full variable domain, completed using reference TRBV5-1 and TRBJ1-1, is KAGVTQTPRYLIKTRGQQVTLSCSPISGHRSVSWYQQTPGQGLQFLFEYFSETQRNKGNFPGRFSGRQFSNSRSEMNVSTLELGDSALYLCASSYVPVGTEAFFGQGTRLTVV.

The chain uses TRBV7-6 and TRBJ2-6; the D gene is possibly TRBD2 (5 bases). The germline CDR1 and CDR2 sequences are SGHVS and FNYEAQ. The V end lost 5 bases, the J end lost 0 bases, and 5 bases lay between the germline ends. The CDR3 has 14 residues. CDR3 loop: CASSEGSGANVLTF. The DNA for the CDR3 is TGTGCCAGCAGCGAGGGCTCTGGGGCCAACGTCCTGACTTTC.

V gene TRBV29-1 combines with J gene TRBJ2-1; the D is unclear. Germline lookup yields CDR1 SQVTM and CDR2 ANQGSEA. The CDR3 consists of 10 residues. V was pared by 4 bases and J by 10 bases, with 8 bases between. In nucleotides, the CDR3 is TGCAGCGTTGGGAGTGGGGAGCAGTTCTTC. It yields the protein CSVGSGEQFF.

This clonotype was seen only a few times. This sequence joins TRBV12-3 or TRBV12-4 and TRBJ2-5, with D perhaps TRBD1 (6 bases). The CDR3 covers 14 residues. The V gene lost 5 bases and the J gene lost 5 bases, with 15 bases spanning the gap. In DNA form, the CDR3 reads TGTGCCAGCAGTGCCGGGACACCTCTCGAGACCCAGTACTTC. Its protein product is CASSAGTPLETQYF.

This clonotype showed up many times. The rearrangement uses TRBV29-1 and TRBJ1-2, with 7 nucleotides matching TRBD1. This CDR3 is 13 amino acids long. The ends lost 5 bases at V and 8 bases at J; junction bases unmatched: 11. Per the germline V gene, CDR1 is SQVTM and CDR2 is ANQGSEA. CDR3 sequence: CSVRGGSADGYTF. The CDR3 region has the DNA TGCAGCGTTAGAGGGGGCTCGGCGGACGGCTACACCTTC. Full variable domain (remainder filled in from reference TRBV29-1 and TRBJ1-2): SAVISQKPSRDICQRGTSLTIQCQVDSQVTMMFWYRQQPGQSLTLIATANQGSEATYESGFVIDKFPISRPNLTFSTLTVSNMSPEDSSIYLCSVRGGSADGYTFGSGTRLTVV.

CDR3 sequence: CASSQGDSNPSTDTQYF. In nucleotides, the CDR3 is TGTGCCAGCAGCCAGGGGGACAGTAACCCTAGCACAGATACGCAGTATTTT. The rearrangement uses TRBV3-1 and TRBJ2-3; 7 bases are a match to TRBD1. Germline CDR1 and CDR2: LGHDT and YNNKEL (reference sequence). V was clipped by 3 bases and J by 0 bases; unmatched bases: 9. The CDR3 consists of 17 residues.

In this sample, this clonotype turned up many times. The rearrangement uses TRBV29-1 and TRBJ1-1; tentatively, D is TRBD1 (5 bases). The V gene's germline CDR1 is SQVTM and CDR2 ANQGSEA. V shed 7 bases and J shed 1 base, with 13 bases lying between them. The length of the CDR3 is 13 residues. CDR3 in DNA: TGCAGCGCTTGGCCTGACAGGAACACTGAAGCTTTCTTT. Its translation is CSAWPDRNTEAFF.

This clonotype has at least ten counts. V and J are TRBV9 and TRBJ2-7; TRBD2 is a possible D gene (6 bases). The length of the CDR3 is 14 residues. CDR1 and CDR2 from the germline V gene are SGDLS and YYNGEE. With 4 bases removed from V and 7 bases from J, the gap between germline ends came to 18 bases. In DNA, the CDR3 is TGTGCCAGCAGCCCGTCGTCGGGGAGGAGGGAGCAGTACTTC. This codes for CASSPSSGRREQYF. The full variable domain, rest sourced from reference TRBV9 and TRBJ2-7, is DSGVTQTPKHLITATGQRVTLRCSPRSGDLSVYWYQQSLDQGLQFLIQYYNGEERAKGNILERFSAQQFPDLHSELNLSSLELGDSALYFCASSPSSGRREQYFGPGTRLTVT.